This record concerns one T cell receptor (beta chain) sequence. The antigen is unknown. This CDR3 comprises 18 residues. CDR1 is SGHDT, CDR2 YYEEEE, per germline. V trimming: 0 bases; J trimming: 3 bases; junction bases outside the gene matches: 8. Study processing details: Because ImmunoSEQ provided only junction sequences with no quality scores, the filtering differed. Sequencing was performed with immunoSEQ multiplex PCR; in TCRdb, only in-frame clones are kept and a portion is missing. V and J calls and clone size are given by that table; D and trimming were obtained from the DNA. The table lists around 1.6 million clones, 95% to 99% of them singletons, with less than 0.55% in the top ten. These data are taken from a study of shared clonotypes between healthy human individuals. General study results and limits: Several donors showed sharing of 4.5% to 6% of naive CD4 clonotypes.

The sample comprised naive CD4+ T cells sorted from blood. The subset denotes: CD45RA+ positively selected. This receptor was taken from a man aged 25-45 years in good health. This chain joins TRBV5-6 and TRBJ2-3; TRBD2 matches 12 bases. The CDR3 loop reads CASSLVFLAGGITDTQYF. DNA of the CDR3: TGTGCCAGCAGCTTGGTCTTTCTAGCGGGAGGGATAACAGATACGCAGTATTTT.